One sample yielded the 14 T cell receptor beta chains listed below, sequenced in a study of cytomegalovirus exposure and HLA in healthy donors. Primers: 60 Vbeta forward and 13 Jbeta reverse. The assay was immunoSEQ multiplex PCR, and TCRdb's table has in-frame clones only and misses some. Of some 20,000 clones listed, more than 60% are singletons. Sample: PBMCs. These receptors originate from a man between 18 and 35 years old in good health and CMV-seronegative.

This clone was observed a few times. The V gene is TRBV4-1, the J gene TRBJ2-7; 10 positions agree with TRBD2. Germline values: CDR1 MGHRA, CDR2 YSYEKL. The CDR3 covers 14 residues. With V trimmed by 7 bases and J by 2 bases, 5 bases remained unmatched. The CDR3 sequence is CASTTLAGAYEQYF. CDR3 bases: TGCGCCAGCACAACTCTAGCGGGAGCCTACGAGCAGTACTTC.

This clone is categorized as large (0.1 to 1%). J is TRBJ2-1 and V is TRBV6-5; TRBD2 matches 7 bases. The CDR3 is 14 amino acids. With V trimmed by 5 bases and J by 8 bases, 9 bases remained unmatched. Germline V gene lookup returns CDR1 MNHEY and CDR2 SVGAGI. Written as DNA, the CDR3 is TGTGCCAGCAGTCTAGGACTAGGGTTAGATGAGCAGTTCTTC. It codes for CASSLGLGLDEQFF.

The chain combines TRBV6-1 with TRBJ2-7; D uncertain. Trimming pared 5 bases from V and 0 bases from J, leaving 14 bases between. The CDR3 consists of 15 residues. CDR1 and CDR2 from the germline V gene are MNHNS and SASEGT. The CDR3 reads CASSPLPVSSYEQYF. The CDR3 bases are TGTGCCAGCAGTCCCCTTCCCGTTAGCTCCTACGAGCAGTACTTC.

The V gene is TRBV29-1, the J gene TRBJ2-7; D call uncertain. The CDR3 is made up of 12 amino acids. Germline V lookup: CDR1 SQVTM, CDR2 ANQGSEA. V was trimmed by 4 bases and J by 3 bases, leaving 10 bases between them. The CDR3 is CSVGRSNYEQYF. The CDR3 nucleotides are TGCAGCGTTGGCAGATCCAACTACGAGCAGTACTTC.

The chain has TRBV15 and TRBJ1-5; D is possibly TRBD1 (5 bases). Germline CDR1 and CDR2: LNHNV and YYDKDF (reference sequence). The CDR3 loop spans 13 amino acids. With 1 base removed from V and 15 bases from J, the gap between germline ends came to 16 bases. Here the CDR3 reads CATSRGQTAQVHF. CDR3 DNA: TGTGCCACCAGCAGAGGTCAGACAGCTCAAGTGCATTTT. Looking up the rest from reference TRBV15 and TRBJ1-5 gives the full variable domain: DAMVIQNPRYQVTQFGKPVTLSCSQTLNHNVMYWYQQKSSQAPKLLFHYYDKDFNNEADTPDNFQSRRPNTSFCFLDIRSPGLGDTAMYLCATSRGQTAQVHFGDGTRLSIL.

This clone turned up a few times. The genes are TRBV11-2 and TRBJ1-2; no definite D call. Trimming removed 1 base from V and 8 bases from J, with 5 bases in between. CDR1 and CDR2 (germline): SGHAT, FQNNGV. The CDR3 extends over 11 amino acids. The CDR3, as DNA: TGTGCCAGCAGCTTAGGGAGAGGCTACACCTTC. This gives the protein CASSLGRGYTF.

The chain couples TRBV10-3 to TRBJ2-1, with D possibly being TRBD2 (5 bases). Germline CDR1 and CDR2: ENHRY and SYGVKD. The CDR3 length is 11 residues. Between the trimmed V and J ends, which lost 5 bases and 8 bases, there was a span of 7 bases. The CDR3 is CAISNGDEQFF. The CDR3 DNA reads TGTGCCATCAGTAACGGGGATGAGCAGTTCTTC.

This clone was detected only once. This chain joins TRBV7-9 and TRBJ1-5; TRBD1 matches 7 bases. Germline CDR1 SEHNR, CDR2 FQNEAQ (reference sequence). This CDR3 has 17 residues. V shed 3 bases and J 4 bases; nucleotides not matched to a gene: 12. DNA of the CDR3: TGTGCCAGCAGCTTGGGCCCAACAGGGGCCGGAAATCAGCCCCAGCATTTT. Its protein is CASSLGPTGAGNQPQHF.

The chain uses TRBV30 and TRBJ2-3; unclear D gene. Per the germline V gene, CDR1 is GTSNPN and CDR2 is SVGIG (reference sequence). The ends were cut back, 0 bases at V and 8 bases at J, with 9 bases in the middle. This CDR3 is built from 12 residues. CDR3 residues: CAWSVSHTTQYF. The CDR3 nucleotides read TGTGCCTGGAGTGTCTCTCACACTACGCAGTATTTT.

This rearrangement joins TRBV2 to TRBJ1-5; 7 bases line up with TRBD1. The CDR3 is 14 amino acids. With V trimmed by 5 bases and J by 3 bases, 4 bases remained unmatched. The V gene's germline CDR1 is SNHLY and CDR2 FYNNEI. The CDR3 loop reads CASSYQGDNQPQHF. As DNA, the CDR3 is TGTGCCAGCAGTTATCAGGGGGACAATCAGCCCCAGCATTTT.

The rearrangement uses TRBV29-1 and TRBJ1-1, with D possibly TRBD1 on 6 matching bases. Trimming took off 2 bases at V and 0 bases at J, with 10 bases between the two ends. Germline V gene data show CDR1 as SQVTM and CDR2 as ANQGSEA. The CDR3 extends over 14 amino acids. Here the CDR3 DNA reads TGCAGCGTTGAAAGGGACAACATGAACACTGAAGCTTTCTTT. It is translated as CSVERDNMNTEAFF.

The genes are TRBV30 and TRBJ1-4, with D possibly being TRBD1 (5 bases). CDR1 is GTSNPN and CDR2 is SVGIG in the germline V gene (reference sequence). This CDR3 is 10 amino acids long. Trimming removed 6 bases from V and 11 bases from J, with 10 bases in between. The CDR3 here is CACGGRKLFF. As DNA, the CDR3 is TGTGCCTGCGGGGGGAGGAAACTGTTTTTT.

The J gene is TRBJ2-5, the V gene TRBV30, with TRBD2 as a possible D gene (7 bases). Between the trimmed V and J ends, which lost 4 bases and 4 bases, there was a span of 13 bases. The CDR3 is 13 amino acids. Germline V gene sequence: CDR1 GTSNPN, CDR2 SVGIG (reference sequence). CDR3 DNA sequence: TGTGCCTGGAAACAGGGAGGGACAGAGACCCAGTACTTC. Its translation is CAWKQGGTETQYF.

V is TRBV5-4 and J is TRBJ2-4; D is perhaps TRBD1 (6 bases). The germline V and J ends were trimmed by 9 bases and 8 bases, with 21 bases remaining between them. This CDR3 region has 14 residues. Germline CDR1 SGHNT, CDR2 YYREEE (reference sequence). CDR3 bases: TGTGCCACCGCGGGCAGGGGTGAGGGGGACATTCAGTACTTC. The encoded protein is CATAGRGEGDIQYF. The variable domain in full, completed from reference TRBV5-4 and TRBJ2-4, reads ETGVTQSPTHLIKTRGQQVTLRCSSQSGHNTVSWYQQALGQGPQFIFQYYREEENGRGNFPPRFSGLQFPNYSSELNVNALELDDSALYLCATAGRGEGDIQYFGAGTRLSVL.